These T cell receptor beta chains were read from a single sample in a study of cytomegalovirus exposure and HLA in healthy donors. Assay: immunoSEQ multiplex PCR; the TCRdb copy retains only in-frame clones and omits some. The sample consists of about 180,000 clones, 86% of them appearing once. The sample comprised PBMCs. The receptors originated from a man aged 18 to 30 in good health and CMV-seropositive. CDR3s include the opening cysteine and the closing phenylalanine or tryptophan. D genes are given only for firm matches. The size of a clone is reported for some rows only, either as once, few or many, or as a class for expanded clones.

CASRGGNQPQHF	TGTGCCAGTCGCGGGGGAAATCAGCCCCAGCATTTT	TRBV19	-	TRBJ1-5	-
CARGTGGYNEQFF	TGTGCCCGGGGGACAGGGGGGTACAATGAGCAGTTCTTC	TRBV30	-	TRBJ2-1	TRBD1
CATSTRQGWANQPQHF	TGTGCCACCAGCACTCGACAGGGGTGGGCTAATCAGCCCCAGCATTTT	TRBV15	-	TRBJ1-5	TRBD1
CAISELPGQGNTEAFF	TGTGCCATCAGTGAACTGCCGGGACAGGGGAACACTGAAGCTTTCTTT	TRBV10-3	-	TRBJ1-1	TRBD1
CASSLYPVSWTGYNEQFF	TGTGCCAGCAGTTTATACCCCGTGAGTTGGACAGGGTACAATGAGCAGTTCTTC	TRBV27	once	TRBJ2-1	TRBD1
CASSRTGGGEQFF	TGTGCCAGCAGCCGGACGGGGGGCGGGGAGCAGTTCTTC	TRBV11-1	-	TRBJ2-1	-
CASTEQVNTEAFF	TGTGCCAGCACTGAACAGGTGAACACTGAAGCTTTCTTT	TRBV25-1	-	TRBJ1-1	-
CASSHGGGRVTGELFF	TGTGCCAGCAGCCACGGGGGGGGGCGTGTCACCGGGGAGCTGTTTTTT	TRBV4-2	-	TRBJ2-2	TRBD2
CASQGPPWGHDTDTQYF	TGTGCCAGCCAGGGGCCCCCCTGGGGGCATGACACAGATACGCAGTATTTT	TRBV9	once	TRBJ2-3	-
CASRRSGIEQYF	TGTGCCAGCAGACGATCGGGGATCGAGCAGTACTTC	TRBV28	few	TRBJ2-7	-
CASLRWSSYNSPLHF	TGTGCCAGCCTTAGATGGAGCTCCTATAATTCACCCCTCCACTTT	TRBV6-1	many	TRBJ1-6	-
CASSLGASHPYEQYF	TGTGCCAGCAGCTTAGGAGCGAGCCACCCCTACGAGCAGTACTTC	TRBV7-2	once	TRBJ2-7	-
CSVGQIYEQYF	TGCAGCGTTGGGCAGATCTACGAGCAGTACTTC	TRBV29-1	-	TRBJ2-7	-
CASSLRRGIADQPQHF	TGTGCCAGCAGCTTGAGAAGGGGGATTGCGGATCAGCCCCAGCATTTT	TRBV7-8	-	TRBJ1-5	-
CASSPGPGGLVTEAFF	TGCGCCAGCAGCCCGGGGCCAGGGGGCTTGGTCACTGAAGCTTTCTTT	TRBV5-1	-	TRBJ1-1	TRBD1
CASSLLTGGNTIYF	TGTGCCAGCAGCTTATTGACAGGGGGAAACACCATATATTTT	TRBV11-3	-	TRBJ1-3	TRBD1
CASREAGDYGYTF	TGTGCCAGCAGGGAGGCGGGGGACTATGGCTACACCTTC	TRBV28	-	TRBJ1-2	-
CASRRIQGMNTEAFF	TGCGCCAGCAGGAGAATACAGGGAATGAACACTGAAGCTTTCTTT	TRBV5-1	once	TRBJ1-1	-
CASKGLAGGSYEQYF	TGTGCCAGCAAAGGACTAGCGGGAGGCTCCTACGAGCAGTACTTC	TRBV6-5	-	TRBJ2-7	TRBD2
CASSSQGAEGELFF	TGTGCCAGCAGTTCCCAGGGGGCGGAAGGGGAGCTGTTTTTT	TRBV2	-	TRBJ2-2	TRBD1
CASSSVTSYNEQFF	TGTGCCAGCAGCTCGGTCACTTCCTACAATGAGCAGTTCTTC	TRBV7-9	-	TRBJ2-1	-
CASSEATEVEQYF	TGTGCCAGCAGTGAAGCGACTGAAGTCGAGCAGTACTTC	TRBV6-1	few	TRBJ2-7	-
CASGGGRNQPQHF	TGTGCCAGTGGGGGGGGCCGCAATCAGCCCCAGCATTTT	TRBV19	once	TRBJ1-5	-
CASRLDSPNTEAFF	TGTGCCAGCAGATTGGACAGTCCGAACACTGAAGCTTTCTTT	TRBV6-5	-	TRBJ1-1	-
CASSPATSYEQYF	TGTGCCAGCTCACCGGCGACTAGCTACGAGCAGTACTTC	TRBV18	-	TRBJ2-7	-
CASSPRENIQYF	TGTGCCAGCAGCCCCCGGGAAAACATTCAGTACTTC	TRBV6-1	-	TRBJ2-4	-
CASSLTNQAQYF	TGTGCCAGCAGTTTGACCAACCAGGCGCAGTATTTT	TRBV13	-	TRBJ2-3	-
CASSRWGGSYNEQFF	TGTGCCAGCAGCCGATGGGGGGGGTCCTACAATGAGCAGTTCTTC	TRBV6-5	-	TRBJ2-1	TRBD2
CASSPPTIAGVGETQYF	TGTGCCAGCTCACCTCCCACGATCGCGGGAGTAGGCGAGACCCAGTACTTC	TRBV18	-	TRBJ2-5	TRBD2
CASDRNSNGYTF	TGTGCCAGCGATCGAAATAGCAATGGCTACACCTTC	TRBV2	once	TRBJ1-2	-
CASSRETGTGEKLFF	TGCGCCAGCAGCCGAGAGACAGGGACAGGTGAAAAACTGTTTTTT	TRBV5-1	-	TRBJ1-4	TRBD1
CASKSGKYEQYF	TGTGCCAGCAAATCGGGGAAGTACGAGCAGTACTTC	TRBV6-1	once	TRBJ2-7	-
CASSPGTSGPYNEQFF	TGTGCCAGCAGCCCCGGGACTAGCGGGCCTTACAATGAGCAGTTCTTC	TRBV9	-	TRBJ2-1	TRBD2
CASTRSYEQYF	TGTGCCAGTACGCGCTCCTACGAGCAGTACTTC	TRBV5-8	-	TRBJ2-7	-
CASSQDVGGYNEQFF	TGCGCCAGCAGCCAAGACGTGGGGGGATACAATGAGCAGTTCTTC	TRBV4-3	-	TRBJ2-1	-
CASSLARTGNTIYF	TGTGCCAGCAGCTTAGCCAGGACTGGAAACACCATATATTTT	TRBV7-2	-	TRBJ1-3	-
CASSLDVRETQYF	TGTGCCAGCAGCTTGGATGTTCGAGAGACCCAGTACTTC	TRBV5-6	-	TRBJ2-5	-
CASSQERGRAEYGYTF	TGTGCCAGCAGCCAAGAAAGGGGCAGGGCTGAGTATGGCTACACCTTC	TRBV4-2	-	TRBJ1-2	-
CASSYIANEQFF	TGTGCCAGCAGTTATATCGCGAATGAGCAGTTCTTC	TRBV6-6	-	TRBJ2-1	-
CASSSGLAGIEQYF	TGTGCCAGCAGCTCTGGACTAGCGGGGATCGAGCAGTACTTC	TRBV11-2	-	TRBJ2-7	TRBD2
CASSQDRQGREKLFF	TGCGCCAGCAGCCAAGATAGACAGGGTAGGGAAAAACTGTTTTTT	TRBV4-3	-	TRBJ1-4	TRBD1
CASSSPSGRANTGELFF	TGTGCCAGCAGCTCGCCGAGCGGGAGGGCTAACACCGGGGAGCTGTTTTTT	TRBV7-2	-	TRBJ2-2	TRBD2
CASSLESGLAGLGENIQYF	TGTGCCAGCAGCTTAGAGTCGGGACTAGCGGGTTTAGGAGAAAACATTCAGTACTTC	TRBV13	-	TRBJ2-4	TRBD2
CASSYRTGRNQPQHF	TGTGCCAGCAGTTATCGGACAGGTCGAAATCAGCCCCAGCATTTT	TRBV6-6	-	TRBJ1-5	TRBD1
CASSQGLAGGGEQFF	TGTGCCAGCAGCCAAGGACTAGCGGGAGGTGGTGAGCAGTTCTTC	TRBV16	-	TRBJ2-1	TRBD2
CASSLGARDYGYTF	TGTGCCAGCAGCTTGGGGGCCAGGGACTATGGCTACACCTTC	TRBV5-6	-	TRBJ1-2	-
CASSSRRSGRIAYEQYF	TGTGCCAGCAGCTCCAGACGCAGCGGGAGAATAGCTTACGAGCAGTACTTC	TRBV11-3	-	TRBJ2-7	TRBD2
CASSSSGTEAFF	TGTGCCAGCAGCTCCAGTGGCACTGAAGCTTTCTTT	TRBV9	few	TRBJ1-1	-
CAILQGGTDTQYF	TGTGCCATCCTACAGGGTGGCACAGATACGCAGTATTTT	TRBV10-3	-	TRBJ2-3	-
CASSPGTRPDTQYF	TGTGCCAGCAGCCCCGGGACTAGGCCAGATACGCAGTATTTT	TRBV7-3	once	TRBJ2-3	TRBD2
CASSELRGGFRQPQHF	TGTGCCAGTAGTGAGCTGCGGGGGGGGTTTCGTCAGCCCCAGCATTTT	TRBV19	-	TRBJ1-5	-
CASSGGAWPYEQYF	TGCGCCAGCAGCGGGGGGGCTTGGCCCTACGAGCAGTACTTC	TRBV5-1	-	TRBJ2-7	-
CASSLNAVTEAFF	TGCGCCAGCAGCCTCAACGCAGTCACTGAAGCTTTCTTT	TRBV4-1	-	TRBJ1-1	-
CASSQDRAHF	TGTGCCAGCAGCCAAGACAGGGCACATTTT	TRBV14	-	TRBJ1-5	-
CASSSLAKNIQYF	TGTGCCAGCAGTTCCCTAGCCAAAAACATTCAGTACTTC	TRBV27	-	TRBJ2-4	-
CASSLGREGRQAFF	TGTGCCAGCAGCTTAGGGAGGGAAGGAAGACAAGCTTTCTTT	TRBV11-2	-	TRBJ1-1	-
CASSRLAGRSDTQYF	TGTGCCAGCAGCCGACTAGCGGGACGGTCAGATACGCAGTATTTT	TRBV7-2	-	TRBJ2-3	TRBD2
CAWSVLTYEQYF	TGTGCCTGGAGTGTACTTACCTACGAGCAGTACTTC	TRBV30	-	TRBJ2-7	-